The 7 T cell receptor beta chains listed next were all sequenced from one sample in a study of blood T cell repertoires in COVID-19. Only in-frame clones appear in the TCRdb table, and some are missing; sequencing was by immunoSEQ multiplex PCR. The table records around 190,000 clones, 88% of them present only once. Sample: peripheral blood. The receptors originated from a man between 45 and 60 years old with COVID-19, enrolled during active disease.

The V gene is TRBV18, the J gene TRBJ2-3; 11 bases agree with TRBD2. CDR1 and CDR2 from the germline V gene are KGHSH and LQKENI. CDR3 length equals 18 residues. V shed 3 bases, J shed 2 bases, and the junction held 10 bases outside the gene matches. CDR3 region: CASSPNFGTSGNTDTQYF. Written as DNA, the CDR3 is TGTGCCAGCTCACCGAATTTCGGGACTAGCGGAAACACAGATACGCAGTATTTT.

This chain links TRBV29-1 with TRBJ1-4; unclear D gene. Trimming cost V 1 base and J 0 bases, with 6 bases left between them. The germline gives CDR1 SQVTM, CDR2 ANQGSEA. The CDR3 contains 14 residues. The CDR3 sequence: CSVEGTATNEKLFF. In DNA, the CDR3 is TGCAGCGTTGAAGGTACAGCAACTAATGAAAAACTGTTTTTT. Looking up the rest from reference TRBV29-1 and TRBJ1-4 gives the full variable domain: SAVISQKPSRDICQRGTSLTIQCQVDSQVTMMFWYRQQPGQSLTLIATANQGSEATYESGFVIDKFPISRPNLTFSTLTVSNMSPEDSSIYLCSVEGTATNEKLFFGSGTQLSVL.

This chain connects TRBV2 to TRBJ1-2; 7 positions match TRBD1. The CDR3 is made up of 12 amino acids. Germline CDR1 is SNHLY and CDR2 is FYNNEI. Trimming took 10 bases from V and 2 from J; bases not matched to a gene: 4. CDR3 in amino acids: CAKKQGNYGYTF. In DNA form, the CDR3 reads TGTGCCAAAAAACAGGGGAACTATGGCTACACCTTC.

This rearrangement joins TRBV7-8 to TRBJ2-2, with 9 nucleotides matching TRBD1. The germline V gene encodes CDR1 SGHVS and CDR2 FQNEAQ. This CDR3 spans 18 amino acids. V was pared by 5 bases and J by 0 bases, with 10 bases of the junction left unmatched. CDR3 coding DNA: TGTGCCAGCAGCGGGGGGACAGGGTCAATCGCGAACACCGGGGAGCTGTTTTTT. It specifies CASSGGTGSIANTGELFF.

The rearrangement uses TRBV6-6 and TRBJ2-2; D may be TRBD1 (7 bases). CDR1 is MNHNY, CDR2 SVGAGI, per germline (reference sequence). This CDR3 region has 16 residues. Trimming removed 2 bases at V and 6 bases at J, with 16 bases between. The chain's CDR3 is CASSYTRQGGPGELFF. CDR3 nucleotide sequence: TGTGCCAGCAGTTACACGCGACAGGGAGGTCCCGGGGAGCTGTTTTTT.

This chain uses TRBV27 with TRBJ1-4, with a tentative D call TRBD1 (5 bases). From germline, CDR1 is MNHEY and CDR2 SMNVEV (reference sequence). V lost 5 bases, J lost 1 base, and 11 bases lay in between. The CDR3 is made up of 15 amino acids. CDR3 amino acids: CASSDRGGTNEKLFF. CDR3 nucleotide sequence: TGTGCCAGCAGTGACCGGGGGGGAACTAATGAAAAACTGTTTTTT. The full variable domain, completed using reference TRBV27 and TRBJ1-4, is EAQVTQNPRYLITVTGKKLTVTCSQNMNHEYMSWYRQDPGLGLRQIYYSMNVEVTDKGDVPEGYKVSRKEKRNFPLILESPSPNQTSLYFCASSDRGGTNEKLFFGSGTQLSVL.

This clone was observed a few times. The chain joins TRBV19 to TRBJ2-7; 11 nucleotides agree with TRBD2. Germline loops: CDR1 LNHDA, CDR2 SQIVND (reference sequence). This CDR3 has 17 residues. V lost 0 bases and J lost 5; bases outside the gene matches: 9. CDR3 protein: CASSIDIAGGPRDEQYF. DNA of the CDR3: TGTGCCAGTAGTATAGATATAGCGGGAGGGCCCCGGGACGAGCAGTACTTC.